What follows are 26 T cell receptor beta chains derived from one specimen sequenced in a study of monozygotic twins with inflammatory bowel disease. From the 5' RACE reads, TCRdb lists one entry per CDR3 protein and no DNA. Recorded here are approximately 160,000 distinct CDR3 sequences; the top ten clones represent around 7.2%. The sequenced sample consisted of blood. These TCRs come from a human donor with ulcerative colitis or Crohn's disease, or a healthy co-twin of an affected twin (not recorded which).

The chain couples TRBV25-1 to TRBJ1-2; as DNA is missing, the TRBD1 call by TCRdb cannot be tested. Germline V gives CDR1 MGHDK, CDR2 SYGVNS. This CDR3 has 19 amino acids. The CDR3 is CASSDLGVWESGFYYGYTF.

The rearrangement joins TRBV5-1 to TRBJ1-5; the TRBD1 assignment by TCRdb is unverifiable without DNA. This CDR3 is 15 amino acids long. Germline values: CDR1 SGHRS, CDR2 YFSETQ. The CDR3 loop is CASSLDTGRNQPQHF. The entire variable domain, with the rest obtained from reference TRBV5-1 and TRBJ1-5, is as follows: KAGVTQTPRYLIKTRGQQVTLSCSPISGHRSVSWYQQTPGQGLQFLFEYFSETQRNKGNFPGRFSGRQFSNSRSEMNVSTLELGDSALYLCASSLDTGRNQPQHFGDGTRLSIL.

The V and J genes are TRBV5-1 and TRBJ2-1; the D call of TRBD1 rests on TCRdb alone, since no DNA is present to check it. CDR1 and CDR2 from the germline V gene are SGHRS and YFSETQ. This CDR3 is 14 amino acids long. The CDR3 sequence: CASSLSRSDGTQFF.

The chain has TRBV5-1 and TRBJ2-5; absent DNA, TCRdb's TRBD1 call cannot be checked. The CDR3 loop spans 15 amino acids. Germline V gene lookup returns CDR1 SGHRS and CDR2 YFSETQ. CDR3 residues: CASSRTSTTGETQYF.

The CDR3 sequence is CSASAEGASNYGYTF. V usage is TRBV20-1 and J usage is TRBJ1-2; TCRdb selects TRBD1, and the lack of DNA leaves this call unchecked. This CDR3 is 15 amino acids long. CDR1 is DFQATT and CDR2 is SNEGSKA in the germline V gene (reference sequence).

J is TRBJ1-1 and V is TRBV5-1; TCRdb returns TRBD1, unconfirmable since there is no DNA. This CDR3 has 13 amino acids. Germline values: CDR1 SGHRS, CDR2 YFSETQ. This chain's CDR3 is CASSFPGGSAPFF.

This chain joins TRBV20-1 and TRBJ2-3; the D gene TCRdb calls, TRBD2, cannot be checked with no DNA. This CDR3 region has 15 residues. The V gene's germline CDR1 is DFQATT and CDR2 SNEGSKA (reference sequence). The CDR3 reads CSARRLALGTDTQYF.

This rearrangement joins TRBV4-3 to TRBJ2-7; the TRBD2 assignment by TCRdb is unverifiable without DNA. Germline V gives CDR1 LGHNA, CDR2 YSLEER. CDR3 length: 16 residues. CDR3 sequence reads: CASSQDDGTRFYEQYF.

The chain recombines TRBV10-3 with TRBJ1-2; the TCRdb D gene call, TRBD1, has no DNA to confirm it. CDR1 ENHRY and CDR2 SYGVKD come from the germline V gene. The length of the CDR3 is 16 residues. CDR3 residues: CAIRGTGPGVNYGYTF.

This chain joins TRBV5-1 and TRBJ2-3; TCRdb's D call, TRBD1, is unchecked because there is no DNA. Per germline, CDR1 SGHRS and CDR2 YFSETQ. The CDR3 length is 18 residues. The CDR3 loop reads CASSFGRGATLSTDTQYF.

V and J are TRBV2 and TRBJ1-2; the D call of TRBD1 rests on TCRdb alone, since no DNA is present to check it. Germline CDR1 reads SNHLY; CDR2 reads FYNNEI. CDR3 length: 14 amino acids. CDR3 sequence reads: CASSEVPGGLGYTF.

The chain is built from TRBV27 and TRBJ2-5; the TRBD1 assignment by TCRdb is unverifiable without DNA. The CDR3 runs 15 residues. In germline, CDR1 is MNHEY, CDR2 SMNVEV (reference sequence). The CDR3 spells CASSLGARVGETQYF.

CDR3 protein: CASSGGNNQPQHF. The chain has TRBV24-1 and TRBJ1-5; TCRdb calls TRBD1, which cannot be checked without DNA. Germline V gene data show CDR1 as KGHDR and CDR2 as SFDVKD. The CDR3 is 13 residues long.

The chain links TRBV29-1 to TRBJ1-2. The CDR3 covers 11 residues. CDR1 and CDR2 (germline): SQVTM, ANQGSEA. The CDR3 here is CSVVGPHGYTF.

V usage is TRBV29-1 and J usage is TRBJ2-5; TCRdb selects TRBD1, and the lack of DNA leaves this call unchecked. The CDR3 is made up of 15 amino acids. In germline, CDR1 is SQVTM, CDR2 ANQGSEA. The CDR3 here is CSVDGHRVGQETQYF.

The chain joins TRBV6-2 or TRBV6-3 to TRBJ2-1; the D call of TRBD1 rests on TCRdb alone, since no DNA is present to check it. Looked up from germline, CDR1 is MNHEY and CDR2 is SVGEGT. The CDR3 is 15 amino acids. The CDR3 protein is CASSPGKGVPNEQFF.

The chain employs TRBV6-9 and TRBJ2-7. From germline, CDR1 is MNHGY and CDR2 SVAAGI. This CDR3 contains 11 residues. The CDR3 is CASSSSRHRDF.

V is TRBV5-1 and J is TRBJ2-4; TCRdb's D call, TRBD1, is unchecked because there is no DNA. The CDR3 is 13 amino acids. Germline V gene lookup returns CDR1 SGHRS and CDR2 YFSETQ. The CDR3 is CASRGGAKNIQYF.

The chain recombines TRBV6-1 with TRBJ2-1; TCRdb's D call of TRBD2 is untestable without DNA. Germline V gene lookup returns CDR1 MNHNS and CDR2 SASEGT. The CDR3 is made up of 14 amino acids. The CDR3 spells CASTSGGSRDEQFF.

The chain carries TRBV20-1 and TRBJ1-6; there is no DNA to check the TCRdb D call of TRBD1. The CDR3 is 15 amino acids. The germline V gene encodes CDR1 DFQATT and CDR2 SNEGSKA (reference sequence). CDR3: CSARETGPHNSPLHF.

The chain's CDR3 is CSARVIGLAGHLYEQYF. The rearrangement links TRBV20-1 to TRBJ2-7; TCRdb proposes TRBD2, but this gene call is untestable without DNA. The germline V gene has CDR1 DFQATT and CDR2 SNEGSKA (reference sequence). The CDR3 has 17 amino acids.

The genes are TRBV10-2 and TRBJ1-3; TCRdb reports TRBD1, a call that lacks DNA to check it against. Germline CDR1 is WSHSY and CDR2 is SAAADI. This CDR3 region has 13 residues. The CDR3 loop is CASSGDTGNTIYF.

The CDR3 protein is CASSEYDVRVKKNTEAFF. The chain recombines TRBV25-1 with TRBJ1-1; without DNA, the TCRdb call of TRBD1 cannot be checked. This CDR3 has 18 amino acids. The germline gives CDR1 MGHDK, CDR2 SYGVNS.

The chain combines TRBV6-2 or TRBV6-3 with TRBJ2-7; TCRdb outputs TRBD1, but without DNA this stays unchecked. The CDR3 is 17 amino acids. Germline values: CDR1 MNHEY, CDR2 SVGEGT. The CDR3 sequence: CASTQNLDSRAAYEQYF.

The gene calls are TRBV5-5 and TRBJ1-1; TCRdb calls TRBD1, which cannot be checked without DNA. CDR3 length: 11 amino acids. Germline CDR1 reads SGHKS; CDR2 reads YYEKEE (reference sequence). CDR3 sequence reads: CASSLKGKAFF.

V gene TRBV11-3 combines with J gene TRBJ1-1; TCRdb reports TRBD1, a call that lacks DNA to check it against. CDR3 size: 14 residues. Germline values: CDR1 SGHNT, CDR2 YENEEA. The CDR3 spells CASSKTPGNTEAFF. The variable domain in full, with the rest retrieved from reference TRBV11-3 and TRBJ1-1, is EAGVVQSPRYKIIEKKQPVAFWCNPISGHNTLYWYLQNLGQGPELLIRYENEEAVDDSQLPKDRFSAERLKGVDSTLKIQPAELGDSAVYLCASSKTPGNTEAFFGQGTRLTVV.